One and the same sample provided the 5 T cell receptor beta chains below, sequenced in a study of response to subunit inactivated influenza vaccine. One entry per CDR3 protein, called by TCRdb with MiXCR from the RT-PCR reads. The profile covers 500,000 to 550,000 distinct CDR3 sequences, with roughly 25% appearing a single time and roughly 2.8% taken by the ten largest. This sample also appeared in a second study, on T cells expressing NK-cell markers. That report adds: A 5'RACE template switching approach incorporating UMIs was used to make TCR beta cDNA.

Sequencing was performed on CD4+ T cells sorted from PBMCs, taken roughly 12 days after vaccination. The receptors were gathered from a man aged 50 to 59 who received an inactivated influenza vaccine.

This clonotype has more than one count but fewer than ten. The chain's CDR3 is CASSEGASDTQYF. CDR3 sequence (DNA): TGCGCCAGCAGTGAAGGGGCCTCAGATACGCAGTATTTT. The chain uses TRBV10-1 and TRBJ2-3; TRBD1 is a possible D gene (5 bases). Trimming took off 3 bases at V and 4 bases at J, with 8 bases between the two ends. Germline CDR1 and CDR2: WNHNN and SYGVQD (reference sequence). The CDR3 length is 13 residues.

The chain is built from TRBV6-2 or TRBV6-3 and TRBJ1-3; D uncertain. Germline loops: CDR1 MNHEY, CDR2 SVGEGT. CDR3 size: 16 residues. The germline V and J ends were trimmed by 2 bases and 0 bases, with 11 bases remaining between them. CDR3 residues: CASSYLSAGSGNTIYF. In nucleotides, the CDR3 is TGTGCCAGCAGTTACCTTTCCGCGGGCTCTGGAAACACCATATATTTT.

This clonotype showed up just once. The chain links TRBV28 to TRBJ2-1; unclear D gene. V was trimmed by 10 bases and J by 9 bases, leaving 34 bases between them. Germline V lookup: CDR1 MDHEN, CDR2 SYDVKM. CDR3 length equals 18 residues. The DNA for the CDR3 is TGTGCCATGGGCCCCGGGCTCCTCTGGTGGGCCGCAATGGGTGAGCAGTTCTTC. The encoded protein is CAMGPGLLWWAAMGEQFF.

This chain connects TRBV4-1 to TRBJ2-4, with 7 nucleotides matching TRBD1. The germline CDR1 and CDR2 sequences are MGHRA and YSYEKL. This CDR3 region has 17 residues. The J segment lost 4 bases and the V segment lost 1 base, leaving 10 bases of the junction unmatched. CDR3 coding DNA: TGCGCCAGCAGCCAAGTTCAAGTCCGGGACAGTAAAAACATTCAGTACTTC. The encoded protein is CASSQVQVRDSKNIQYF.

A few counts support this clonotype. CDR3: CASSQDRARVNTDTQYF. The DNA of the CDR3 is TGCGCCAGCAGCCAAGATCGGGCCAGGGTCAACACAGATACGCAGTATTTT. This sequence joins TRBV4-1 and TRBJ2-3, with D possibly matching TRBD1 (5 bases). This CDR3 comprises 17 residues. Germline V lookup: CDR1 MGHRA, CDR2 YSYEKL. Trimming removed 0 bases at V and 2 bases at J, with 15 bases between.